The 24 T cell receptor beta chains below all came from one sample that was sequenced in a study of shared clonotypes between healthy human individuals. Terminally differentiated effector memory CD45RA+ cells were excluded by CCR7 positive selection of CD45RO-negative cells. The protocol was immunoSEQ multiplex PCR, while the TCRdb copy is restricted to in-frame clones and leaves out a portion. This table holds approximately 2,200,000 clones, 90% to 95% found once. Sequencing input: naive CD8+ T cells from PBMCs. All receptors derive from a man between 18 and 29 years old in good health. Some clones in this sample may be carry-over from other donors' samples.

This rearrangement joins TRBV28 to TRBJ1-5; 7 nucleotides agree with TRBD1. This CDR3 has 16 residues. Germline V gives CDR1 MDHEN, CDR2 SYDVKM. Trimming at V came to 5 bases and at J to 0 bases, leaving 7 bases not matched to a gene. In nucleotides, the CDR3 is TGTGCCAGCAGTAAGTTCGGGACAGATAGCAATCAGCCCCAGCATTTT. It yields the protein CASSKFGTDSNQPQHF.

The CDR3: CASSALSDREEAWNEKLFF. The CDR3 DNA sequence: TGTGCCAGCAGTGCGTTGTCGGACAGGGAGGAGGCCTGGAATGAAAAACTGTTTTTT. The chain is built from TRBV6-1 and TRBJ1-4; 8 nucleotides line up with TRBD1. The CDR3 extends over 19 amino acids. V trimming: 4 bases; J trimming: 5 bases; junction bases outside the gene matches: 18. CDR1 and CDR2 (germline): MNHNS, SASEGT.

The chain is built from TRBV2 and TRBJ1-1; 9 nucleotides align to TRBD1. The CDR3 consists of 17 residues. Germline V CDR1 and CDR2: SNHLY, FYNNEI. Trimming at V came to 3 bases and at J to 0 bases, leaving 8 bases not matched to a gene. In DNA, the CDR3 is TGTGCCAGCAGTGAGGCACAGGGGGCTATTATGAACACTGAAGCTTTCTTT. Translation: CASSEAQGAIMNTEAFF.

The V and J genes are TRBV9 and TRBJ2-7; 8 nucleotides align to TRBD2. Germline-derived CDR1 and CDR2 are SGDLS and YYNGEE. The CDR3 spans 16 residues. The V segment lost 0 bases and the J segment 0 bases; nucleotides outside the gene matches: 5. The CDR3 DNA reads as TGTGCCAGCAGCGTAGGGGGCGGGAGGCCCTCCTACGAGCAGTACTTC. Amino acid sequence: CASSVGGGRPSYEQYF.

The chain combines TRBV6-1 with TRBJ1-1; D is possibly TRBD1 (6 bases). The CDR3 is made up of 15 amino acids. Germline CDR1 and CDR2: MNHNS and SASEGT. V was clipped by 5 bases and J by 7 bases, with 20 bases between them. CDR3 loop: CASSSYRGGFGEAFF. The DNA for the CDR3 is TGTGCCAGCAGTAGCTACCGAGGGGGGTTCGGTGAAGCTTTCTTT.

V and J are TRBV19 and TRBJ2-7; the D is unclear. The CDR3 length is 15 residues. V dropped 5 bases and J dropped 4 bases, with 18 bases sitting between them. The germline V gene encodes CDR1 LNHDA and CDR2 SQIVND (reference sequence). The CDR3 region has the DNA TGTGCCAGTAGTTCCGTGGGCCTCTCCCCTTACGAGCAGTACTTC. Its translation: CASSSVGLSPYEQYF.

This rearrangement joins TRBV7-8 to TRBJ1-2; 10 bases are shared with TRBD1. CDR1 SGHVS and CDR2 FQNEAQ come from the germline V gene. The CDR3 loop spans 16 amino acids. V dropped 5 bases and J dropped 8; count of bases not matched to a gene: 14. Here the CDR3 DNA reads TGTGCCAGCAGCCCTCGAGTAGGGACAGGGGTGAAGGGCTACACCTTC. This encodes CASSPRVGTGVKGYTF.

The chain employs TRBV5-1 and TRBJ2-1; tentative D call: TRBD1 (6 bases). From germline, CDR1 is SGHRS and CDR2 YFSETQ. The V end was cut by 4 bases, the J end by 4 bases, with 21 bases between. The CDR3 runs 17 residues. DNA for the CDR3: TGCGCCAGCAGCAAACAAAGAACAGGGAATACTTACAATGAGCAGTTCTTC. Its translation: CASSKQRTGNTYNEQFF. Together with reference TRBV5-1 and TRBJ2-1, the CDR3 gives the full variable domain: KAGVTQTPRYLIKTRGQQVTLSCSPISGHRSVSWYQQTPGQGLQFLFEYFSETQRNKGNFPGRFSGRQFSNSRSEMNVSTLELGDSALYLCASSKQRTGNTYNEQFFGPGTRLTVL.

The CDR3 region is CASTAPEETQYF. The CDR3 nucleotides read TGTGCCAGCACCGCCCCTGAGGAGACCCAGTACTTC. The chain links TRBV6-5 to TRBJ2-5, with D unclear. In germline, CDR1 is MNHEY, CDR2 SVGAGI. Trimming took off 7 bases at V and 5 bases at J, with 11 bases between the two ends. The CDR3 is made up of 12 amino acids.

This rearrangement joins TRBV7-9 to TRBJ2-1; tentatively, D is TRBD2 (5 bases). CDR1 and CDR2 from the germline V gene are SEHNR and FQNEAQ (reference sequence). The CDR3 consists of 12 residues. V lost 1 base and J 8 bases, leaving 6 bases between the germline ends. CDR3 loop: CASSLEADEQFF. The CDR3, as DNA: TGTGCCAGCAGCTTAGAAGCGGATGAGCAGTTCTTC.

This sequence joins TRBV14 and TRBJ2-7; 8 bases align to TRBD2. Per germline, CDR1 SGHDN and CDR2 FVKESK. The CDR3 is made up of 14 amino acids. The V and J ends lost 3 bases and 0 bases, in that order; junction bases with no gene match: 1. The CDR3 here is CASSHSGVSYEQYF. CDR3 coding DNA: TGTGCCAGCAGCCATAGCGGGGTCTCCTACGAGCAGTACTTC.

Notes on this clone: Distinct nucleotide sequences in the sample also encode this CDR3. The chain joins TRBV19 to TRBJ2-1; D is unclear. The V gene lost 3 bases and the J gene lost 7 bases, with 7 bases spanning the gap. Germline lookup yields CDR1 LNHDA and CDR2 SQIVND (reference sequence). This CDR3 is 12 amino acids long. CDR3 DNA sequence: TGTGCCAGTAGTATTTTGGGTAATGAGCAGTTCTTC. This translates into CASSILGNEQFF.

The chain carries TRBV10-3 and TRBJ1-6; D gene ambiguous. V dropped 2 bases and J dropped 4 bases, with 9 bases sitting between them. CDR1 is ENHRY, CDR2 SYGVKD, per germline. The CDR3 is made up of 15 amino acids. The CDR3 loop is CAISELQLYNSPLHF. DNA for the CDR3: TGTGCCATCAGTGAGCTACAGCTTTATAATTCACCCCTCCACTTT.

The chain combines TRBV7-2 with TRBJ2-7; 9 nucleotides line up with TRBD2. The V gene end was trimmed by 5 bases and the J gene end by 3 bases; junction bases not matched to a gene: 8. The CDR3 runs to 15 residues. CDR1 is SGHTA, CDR2 FQGNSA, per germline. This CDR3 is CASSRTSERGYEQYF. CDR3 nucleotide sequence: TGTGCCAGCAGCAGGACTAGCGAGAGAGGCTACGAGCAGTACTTC.

Notes on this clone: The sample carries other DNA sequences with the same CDR3. The chain recombines TRBV5-4 with TRBJ2-7; D unresolved. The V and J ends lost 1 base and 5 bases respectively, with 1 base between them. The CDR3 runs to 10 residues. CDR1 and CDR2 from the germline V gene are SGHNT and YYREEE (reference sequence). The CDR3 DNA reads TGTGCCAGCAGCTTGAACGAGCAGTACTTC. Translation gives CASSLNEQYF. Filled out from reference TRBV5-4 and TRBJ2-7, the complete variable domain reads ETGVTQSPTHLIKTRGQQVTLRCSSQSGHNTVSWYQQALGQGPQFIFQYYREEENGRGNFPPRFSGLQFPNYSSELNVNALELDDSALYLCASSLNEQYFGPGTRLTVT.

The chain uses TRBV27 and TRBJ2-7, with D unclear. Germline loops: CDR1 MNHEY, CDR2 SMNVEV (reference sequence). Trimming removed 6 bases at V and 1 base at J, with 16 bases between. The CDR3 length is 15 residues. The CDR3 loop is CASSTLPVASYEQYF. The CDR3, as DNA: TGTGCCAGCAGCACTTTGCCCGTGGCGTCCTACGAGCAGTACTTC.

The genes are TRBV6-6 and TRBJ1-1; 7 nucleotides align to TRBD1. The trim removed 5 bases at V and 5 bases at J, leaving 8 bases unmatched. The CDR3 sequence is 14 residues long. Germline V gives CDR1 MNHNY, CDR2 SVGAGI (reference sequence). The DNA for the CDR3 is TGTGCCAGCAGTCCAAACAGGGGATGGACTGAAGCTTTCTTT. Encoded protein: CASSPNRGWTEAFF.

This chain connects TRBV6-5 to TRBJ2-7; the D gene could be TRBD1 or TRBD2 (5 bases each). The CDR3 consists of 13 residues. Germline V gene lookup returns CDR1 MNHEY and CDR2 SVGAGI. The V and J ends lost 4 bases and 3 bases respectively, with 10 bases between them. The CDR3 loop reads CASSWGNGYEQYF. CDR3 sequence (DNA): TGTGCCAGCAGTTGGGGGAACGGCTACGAGCAGTACTTC.

CDR3 region: CASSLGTSGVYEQYF. Written as DNA, the CDR3 is TGTGCCAGCAGCCTGGGGACTAGCGGGGTCTACGAGCAGTACTTC. The chain recombines TRBV7-9 with TRBJ2-7; 13 bases match TRBD2. Germline CDR1 SEHNR, CDR2 FQNEAQ (reference sequence). The ends lost 5 bases at V and 3 bases at J; junction bases unmatched: 4. The CDR3 totals 15 residues. The entire variable domain, with the rest obtained from reference TRBV7-9 and TRBJ2-7, is as follows: DTGVSQNPRHKITKRGQNVTFRCDPISEHNRLYWYRQTLGQGPEFLTYFQNEAQLEKSRLLSDRFSAERPKGSFSTLEIQRTEQGDSAMYLCASSLGTSGVYEQYFGPGTRLTVT.

V usage is TRBV7-8 and J usage is TRBJ1-3; TRBD1 is a possible D gene (5 bases). This CDR3 contains 18 residues. Germline V gene lookup returns CDR1 SGHVS and CDR2 FQNEAQ. V shed 1 base and J shed 2 bases, with 18 bases lying between them. The DNA of the CDR3 is TGTGCCAGCAGCTTAGTTGGGCAGGGTCTTTTCCCTGGAAACACCATATATTTT. This translates into CASSLVGQGLFPGNTIYF.

The chain couples TRBV11-2 to TRBJ2-1, with D possibly matching TRBD1 (6 bases). The V and J ends lost 2 bases and 3 bases respectively, with 14 bases between them. The CDR3 consists of 16 residues. Germline V gives CDR1 SGHAT, CDR2 FQNNGV. CDR3 in amino acids: CASSLPGTFLYNEQFF. The CDR3 DNA is TGTGCCAGCAGCTTACCCGGGACATTCCTCTACAATGAGCAGTTCTTC. Full variable domain (outside the CDR3, taken from reference TRBV11-2 and TRBJ2-1): EAGVAQSPRYKIIEKRQSVAFWCNPISGHATLYWYQQILGQGPKLLIQFQNNGVVDDSQLPKDRFSAERLKGVDSTLKIQPAKLEDSAVYLCASSLPGTFLYNEQFFGPGTRLTVL.

This clone has a single count. The chain joins TRBV7-9 to TRBJ2-5; D possibly corresponds to TRBD2 (5 bases). The length of the CDR3 is 13 residues. V dropped 2 bases and J dropped 4 bases, with 8 bases sitting between them. Germline V gene data show CDR1 as SEHNR and CDR2 as FQNEAQ (reference sequence). CDR3 protein: CASSLQEVETQYF. CDR3 nucleotides: TGTGCCAGCAGCTTACAGGAGGTAGAGACCCAGTACTTC.

This rearrangement joins TRBV29-1 to TRBJ1-2; possibly TRBD1 for D (5 bases). The germline gives CDR1 SQVTM, CDR2 ANQGSEA. The CDR3 loop spans 14 amino acids. V was trimmed by 4 bases and J by 2 bases, leaving 14 bases between them. CDR3 sequence (DNA): TGCAGCGTTGGTGGGGCAGGCGTGAACTATGGCTACACCTTC. Translated: CSVGGAGVNYGYTF.

As for this clone: An end of the junction differs from the germline gene, which may be a read error. The gene calls are TRBV7-2 and TRBJ2-4; 8 bases map to TRBD1. This CDR3 is 12 amino acids long. Germline CDR1 SGHTA, CDR2 FQGNSA. The CDR3 DNA sequence: TGTGCCAGCAGCTCAACCCAGGGGGCACCGGACTTC. As protein: CASSSTQGAPDF.